This T cell receptor (beta chain) originates from a study of T cells after yellow fever vaccination. TCRdb reanalysed the 5' RACE reads using MiXCR and keeps one entry per CDR3 protein. The data hold 200,000 to 250,000 distinct CDR3 sequences, with approximately 3% observed a single time. The receptor was isolated from a man younger than 30 who received the YFV17D yellow fever vaccine. Here the sequenced sample was CD4+ T cells sorted from PBMCs, taken 10 days after the yellow fever booster vaccination.

The CDR3 loop reads CASSSTPGHIYEQYF. CDR3 bases: TGTGCCAGCTCCTCGACCCCGGGACATATCTACGAGCAGTACTTC. This rearrangement joins TRBV18 to TRBJ2-7, with D perhaps matching TRBD1 (6 bases). V lost 6 bases, J lost 3 bases, and 18 bases lay in between. Germline CDR1 reads KGHSH; CDR2 reads LQKENI. The CDR3 consists of 15 residues.